This is a list of T cell receptor beta chains from one sample in a study of OX40 agonist ivuxolimab in advanced cancers. Only in-frame clones appear in the TCRdb table, and some are missing; sequencing was by immunoSEQ multiplex PCR. The repertoire holds some 35,000 clones, around 80% seen once, with 15% to 20% in the top ten. Sequenced here: CD4+ or CD8+ T cells sorted from blood, sampled in a trial of the OX40 agonist ivuxolimab. These TCRs come from an adult with an advanced solid tumor such as melanoma, head and neck, liver or kidney cancer. Each CDR3 is given with its conserved first and last residue. A D gene is named only where the DNA matches it firmly. Only some rows state a clone size, as once, few, many or a class for expanded clones.

>TRBJ1-2|TRBV7-9|-|-
CASSGGETGYGYTF
TGTGCCAGCAGCGGGGGTGAAACGGGATATGGCTACACCTTC
>TRBJ2-1|TRBV27|-|medium-sized
CASSFEGVSYNEQFF
TGTGCCAGCAGTTTCGAGGGGGTCTCCTACAATGAGCAGTTCTTC
>TRBJ1-2|TRBV7-2|TRBD1|-
CASSQTGTGADYGYTF
TGTGCCAGCAGCCAGACGGGGACAGGGGCGGACTATGGCTACACCTTC
>TRBJ2-7|TRBV10-3|TRBD1|-
CAMGDSRYEQYF
TGTGCCATGGGGGACAGCAGATACGAGCAGTACTTC
>TRBJ2-2|TRBV11-2|-|-
CASSLRFFGTGELFF
TGTGCCAGCAGCTTAAGGTTCTTTGGCACCGGGGAGCTGTTTTTT
>TRBJ2-5|TRBV11-3|TRBD1|-
CASSSIILGGTGLLDQYF
TGTGCCAGCAGCTCGATTATCTTGGGTGGGACAGGCCTTCTGGACCAGTACTTC
>TRBJ2-1|TRBV18|TRBD2|-
CASSPPYISSGRPYSYNEQFF
TGTGCCAGCTCACCACCGTATATTTCTAGCGGGAGGCCCTACTCCTACAATGAGCAGTTCTTC
>TRBJ1-2|TRBV6-6|-|-
CASSPDDGRGYTF
TGTGCCAGCAGTCCCGACGACGGGAGAGGCTACACCTTC
>TRBJ2-1|TRBV4-1|-|-
CASSQDGERTDSPIEQFF
TGCGCCAGCAGCCAAGATGGGGAGCGGACAGACAGCCCCATCGAGCAGTTCTTC
>TRBJ1-2|TRBV6-5|-|many
CASSYSIGEGYGYTF
TGTGCCAGCAGTTACTCGATAGGGGAAGGCTATGGCTACACCTTC
>TRBJ2-1|TRBV7-9|TRBD1|-
CASSLHATGGYGNEQFF
TGTGCCAGCAGCCTTCACGCGACAGGGGGATATGGGAATGAGCAGTTCTTC
>TRBJ2-7|TRBV5-1|-|-
CASSSWDRLDEQYF
TGCGCCAGCAGCTCCTGGGACCGGCTGGACGAGCAGTACTTC
>TRBJ2-3|TRBV7-9|TRBD2|-
CASSLGRGETDTQYF
TGTGCCAGCAGCTTAGGGCGGGGGGAGACAGATACGCAGTATTTT
>TRBJ2-1|TRBV18|-|once
CASSPSPDYNEQFF
TGTGCCAGCTCCCCTTCGCCGGACTACAATGAGCAGTTCTTC